This TCR beta chain is drawn from a study of blood T cell repertoires in COVID-19. Looking at the study overall: PBMCs, B-cell-depleted T cells, or T cells provided the cDNA or gDNA that made up the material.

Trimming at V came to 8 bases and at J to 2 bases, leaving 6 bases not matched to a gene. Germline V lookup: CDR1 MNHEY, CDR2 SVGAGI. This CDR3 has 15 residues. Measured with immunoSEQ multiplex PCR; TCRdb has only the in-frame clones, and not every one. In the table there are approximately 190,000 clones, nearly 90% of which are singletons. This clone was seen only once. The sequenced sample was peripheral blood. The clonotype originates from a woman aged 40 to 49 who had recovered from COVID-19. This rearrangement joins TRBV6-5 to TRBJ2-1; the match to TRBD1 covers 10 bases. CDR3 residues: CASGGGQGTYNEQFF. CDR3 DNA: TGTGCCAGCGGGGGGGGACAGGGGACCTACAATGAGCAGTTCTTC.